This TCR beta chain was captured in a study of vaccination effects on CD4 cells after COVID-19. About this clone: Its target is unknown.

ViraFEST used viral peptide pools to expand antigen-specific CD4+ T cells before sequencing. Having been cultured for less than 12 days, the cells underwent CD4+ T cell isolation. Subjects were given two BNT162b2 or mRNA-1273 vaccine doses. Some clones are missing from TCRdb's copy, which holds only in-frame ones; the method was immunoSEQ multiplex PCR. The sample consists of tens of thousands of clones, 60% to 75% of them appearing once. CDR3 length equals 16 residues. V shed 3 bases and J shed 0 bases, with 11 bases lying between them. CDR1 and CDR2 (germline): MNHEY, SVGAGI. The sequencing here drew on CD4+ T cells from PBMCs cultured with HCoV-229E spike peptides, taken after COVID-19 vaccination. The sequence was obtained from a human donor who received a COVID-19 vaccine. The J gene is TRBJ2-2, the V gene TRBV6-5; D may be TRBD1 (5 bases). Here the CDR3 reads CASSYLQGSNTGELFF. CDR3 coding DNA: TGTGCCAGCAGTTATCTGCAGGGCTCGAACACCGGGGAGCTGTTTTTT.